This T cell receptor (beta chain) was sequenced during a study of cytomegalovirus exposure and HLA in healthy donors. Use of 60 Vbeta and 13 Jbeta primers characterized the PCR. Sequencing used immunoSEQ multiplex PCR; TCRdb keeps in-frame clones, though not all of them. The table has 90,000 to 100,000 clones, about four fifths seen once; the top ten hold approximately 3%. Turning to this clone: No antigen is known for it.

Overall study findings and caveats: As a later analysis revealed, most CMV-associated TCR beta chains appeared HLA-restricted. The authors later found HLA-associated TCR beta chains more clonally expanded than equally common others. Across all donors, roughly uniform sequencing depth was an assumption of the presence/absence analyses.

The TCR originated in a woman aged 40 to 50 in good health and CMV-seronegative. The sample comprised PBMCs.

CDR3 bases: TGTGCCAGCAGTTTAATAAGTACAGAAGCTGAAGCTTTCTTT. Encoded protein: CASSLISTEAEAFF. V gene TRBV28 combines with J gene TRBJ1-1; D unclear. V shed 2 bases and J shed 6 bases, with 13 bases lying between them. CDR3 length equals 14 residues. Germline CDR1 and CDR2: MDHEN and SYDVKM.